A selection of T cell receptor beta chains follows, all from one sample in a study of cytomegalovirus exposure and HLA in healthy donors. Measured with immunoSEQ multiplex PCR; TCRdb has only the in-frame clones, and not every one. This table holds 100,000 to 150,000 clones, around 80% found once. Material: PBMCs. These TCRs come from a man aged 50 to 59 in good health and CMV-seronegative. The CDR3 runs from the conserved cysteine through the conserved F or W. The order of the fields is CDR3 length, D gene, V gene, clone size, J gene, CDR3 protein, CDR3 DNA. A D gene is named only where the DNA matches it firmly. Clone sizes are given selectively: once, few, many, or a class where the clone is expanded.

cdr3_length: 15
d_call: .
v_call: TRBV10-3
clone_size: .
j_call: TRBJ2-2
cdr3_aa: CAISPGSTGAGELFF
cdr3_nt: TGTGCCATCAGTCCGGGGTCAACGGGGGCCGGGGAGCTGTTTTTT

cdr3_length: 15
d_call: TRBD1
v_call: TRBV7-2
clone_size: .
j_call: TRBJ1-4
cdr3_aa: CASSDPGTDLEKLFF
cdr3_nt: TGTGCCAGCAGCGACCCGGGGACAGACCTAGAAAAACTGTTTTTT

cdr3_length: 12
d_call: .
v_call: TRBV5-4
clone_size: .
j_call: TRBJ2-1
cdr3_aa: CASSSPSNEQFF
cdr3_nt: TGTGCCAGCAGCTCCCCCTCGAATGAGCAGTTCTTC

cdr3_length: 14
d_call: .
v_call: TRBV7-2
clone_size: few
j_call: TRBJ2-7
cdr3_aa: CASGTVVAGQLQYF
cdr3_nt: TGTGCCAGCGGAACGGTTGTAGCGGGACAGTTGCAGTACTTC

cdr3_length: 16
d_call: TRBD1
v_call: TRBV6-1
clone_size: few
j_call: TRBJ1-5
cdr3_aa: CASSETPGQGSQPQHF
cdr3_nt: TGTGCCAGCAGTGAGACACCGGGACAGGGGAGTCAGCCCCAGCATTTT

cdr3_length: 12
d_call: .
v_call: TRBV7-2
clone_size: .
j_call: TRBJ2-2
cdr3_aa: CASSGRLGELFF
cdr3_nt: TGTGCCAGCAGCGGGAGGCTTGGGGAGCTGTTTTTT

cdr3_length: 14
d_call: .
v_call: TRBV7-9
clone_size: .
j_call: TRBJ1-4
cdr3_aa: CASSPRSLNEKLFF
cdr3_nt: TGTGCCAGCAGCCCACGGTCACTTAATGAAAAACTGTTTTTT

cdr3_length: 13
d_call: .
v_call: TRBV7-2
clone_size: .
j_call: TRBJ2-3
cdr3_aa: CASSLVIEGTQYF
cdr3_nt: TGTGCCAGCAGCTTAGTGATAGAGGGTACGCAGTATTTT

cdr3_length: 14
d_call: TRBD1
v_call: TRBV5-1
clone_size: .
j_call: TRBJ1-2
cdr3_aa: CASSLAGGEYGYTF
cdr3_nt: TGCGCCAGCAGCTTGGCAGGGGGAGAGTATGGCTACACCTTC

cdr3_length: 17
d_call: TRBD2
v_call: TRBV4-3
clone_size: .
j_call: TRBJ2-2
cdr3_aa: CASSQDLGRADTGELFF
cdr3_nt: TGCGCCAGCAGCCAAGATCTCGGGAGGGCGGATACCGGGGAGCTGTTTTTT

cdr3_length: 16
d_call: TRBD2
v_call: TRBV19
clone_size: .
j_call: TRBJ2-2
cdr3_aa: CASSIDGGRGTGELFF
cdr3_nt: TGTGCCAGTAGTATAGATGGCGGGAGGGGCACCGGGGAGCTGTTTTTT

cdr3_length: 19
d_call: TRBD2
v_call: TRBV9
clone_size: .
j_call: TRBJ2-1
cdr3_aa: CASSVSYGSGRPTLGEQFF
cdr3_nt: TGTGCCAGCAGCGTCTCATATGGTAGCGGGAGACCCACTTTGGGTGAGCAGTTCTTC

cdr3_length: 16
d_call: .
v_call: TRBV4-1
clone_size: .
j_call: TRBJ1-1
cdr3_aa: CASSQGPGWMNTEAFF
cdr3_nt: TGCGCCAGCAGCCAAGGTCCGGGGTGGATGAACACTGAAGCTTTCTTT

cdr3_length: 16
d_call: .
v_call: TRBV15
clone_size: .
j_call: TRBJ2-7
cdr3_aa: CATSRELHEVPYEQYF
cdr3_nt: TGTGCCACCAGCAGAGAGTTACACGAAGTACCCTACGAGCAGTACTTC

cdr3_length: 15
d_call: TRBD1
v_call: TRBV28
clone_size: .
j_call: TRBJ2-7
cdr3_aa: CASRGAGQGYYEQYF
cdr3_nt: TGTGCCAGCAGAGGGGCAGGACAGGGGTATTACGAGCAGTACTTC

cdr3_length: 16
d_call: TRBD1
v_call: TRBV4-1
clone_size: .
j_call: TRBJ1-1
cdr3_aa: CASSPYETGVRTEAFF
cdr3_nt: TGCGCCAGCAGCCCGTATGAGACAGGGGTACGCACTGAAGCTTTCTTT

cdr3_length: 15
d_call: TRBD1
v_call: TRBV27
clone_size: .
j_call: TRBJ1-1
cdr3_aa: CASSPDRGGNTEAFF
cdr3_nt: TGTGCCAGCAGTCCAGACAGGGGTGGGAACACTGAAGCTTTCTTT

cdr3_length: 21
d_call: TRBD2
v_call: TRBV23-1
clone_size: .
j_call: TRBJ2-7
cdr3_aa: CASNPREGENLRLAGVYEQYF
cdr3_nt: TGCGCCAGCAACCCCCGCGAGGGTGAGAATCTAAGACTAGCGGGAGTCTACGAGCAGTACTTC

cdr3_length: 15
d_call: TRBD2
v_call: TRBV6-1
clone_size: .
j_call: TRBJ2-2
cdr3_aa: CASSEVGLAGGQEFF
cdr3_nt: TGTGCCAGCAGTGAAGTGGGTCTAGCGGGAGGGCAGGAGTTTTTT

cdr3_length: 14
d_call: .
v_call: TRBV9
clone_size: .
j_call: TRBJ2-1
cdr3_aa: CASSALSPGNEQFF
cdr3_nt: TGTGCCAGCAGCGCTTTGTCTCCGGGGAATGAGCAGTTCTTC

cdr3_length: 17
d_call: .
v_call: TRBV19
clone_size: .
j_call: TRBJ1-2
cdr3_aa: CASGREDLTGLVYGYTF
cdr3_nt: TGTGCCAGTGGGCGTGAGGACCTGACAGGCCTCGTCTATGGCTACACCTTC

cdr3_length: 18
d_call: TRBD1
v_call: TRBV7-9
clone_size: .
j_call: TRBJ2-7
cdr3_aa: CASSSRPGQGASGNEQYF
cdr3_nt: TGTGCCAGCAGCTCCCGACCAGGACAGGGGGCTTCTGGGAACGAGCAGTACTTC

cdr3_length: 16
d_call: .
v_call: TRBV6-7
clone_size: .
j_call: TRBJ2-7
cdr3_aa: CASNRPDSNFPYEQYF
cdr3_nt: TGTGCCAGCAACAGGCCGGACAGCAACTTCCCCTACGAGCAGTACTTC

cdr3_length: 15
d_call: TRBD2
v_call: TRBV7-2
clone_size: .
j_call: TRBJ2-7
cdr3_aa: CASSSGTSGAYEQYF
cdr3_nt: TGTGCCAGCAGCTCCGGGACTAGCGGGGCCTACGAGCAGTACTTC

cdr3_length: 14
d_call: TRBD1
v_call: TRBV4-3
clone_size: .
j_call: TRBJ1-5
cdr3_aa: CASSRDRGLQPQHF
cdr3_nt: TGCGCCAGCAGCCGAGACAGGGGTCTACAGCCCCAGCATTTT

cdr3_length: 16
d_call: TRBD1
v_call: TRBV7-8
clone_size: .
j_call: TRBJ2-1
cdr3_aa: CASSFRGQGPGNEQFF
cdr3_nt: TGTGCCAGCAGCTTTAGGGGACAGGGCCCGGGAAATGAGCAGTTCTTC

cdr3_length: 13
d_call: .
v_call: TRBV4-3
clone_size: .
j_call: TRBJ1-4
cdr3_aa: CASSQDQGQKLFF
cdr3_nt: TGCGCCAGCAGCCAAGATCAGGGGCAAAAACTGTTTTTT

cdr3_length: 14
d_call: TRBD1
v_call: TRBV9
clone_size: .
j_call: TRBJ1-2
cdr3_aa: CASSSRAGGYGYTF
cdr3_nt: TGTGCCAGCAGCTCCCGGGCAGGGGGGTATGGCTACACCTTC

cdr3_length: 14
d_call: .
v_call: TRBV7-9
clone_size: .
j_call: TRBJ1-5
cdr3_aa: CASSLEDTNQPQHF
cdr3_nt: TGTGCCAGCAGCTTAGAGGACACCAATCAGCCCCAGCATTTT

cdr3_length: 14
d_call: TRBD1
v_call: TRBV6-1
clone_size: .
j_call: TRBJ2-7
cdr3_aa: CASKMDRDRHEQYF
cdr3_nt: TGTGCCAGCAAGATGGACAGGGACCGCCACGAGCAGTACTTC

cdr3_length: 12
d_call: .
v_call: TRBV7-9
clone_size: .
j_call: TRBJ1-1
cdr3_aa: CASSSSGAEAFF
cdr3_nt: TGTGCCAGCAGCAGTTCCGGGGCTGAAGCTTTCTTT

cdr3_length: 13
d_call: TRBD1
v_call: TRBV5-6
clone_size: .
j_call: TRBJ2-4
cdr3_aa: CASTPTGFNIQYF
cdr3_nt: TGTGCCAGCACCCCGACAGGGTTCAACATTCAGTACTTC

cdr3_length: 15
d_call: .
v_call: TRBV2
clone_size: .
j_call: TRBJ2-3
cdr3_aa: CASSRDTLRTDTQYF
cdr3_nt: TGTGCCAGCTCAAGGGACACCTTACGCACAGATACGCAGTATTTT

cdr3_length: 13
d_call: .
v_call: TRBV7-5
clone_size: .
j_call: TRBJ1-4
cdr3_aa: CATSTGFPPQLFF
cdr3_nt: TGTGCCACGAGCACAGGGTTTCCACCCCAACTGTTTTTT

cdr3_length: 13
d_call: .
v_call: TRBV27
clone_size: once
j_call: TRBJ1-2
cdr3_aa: CASSLGGGYGYTF
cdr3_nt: TGTGCCAGCAGTTTAGGGGGAGGGTATGGCTACACCTTC

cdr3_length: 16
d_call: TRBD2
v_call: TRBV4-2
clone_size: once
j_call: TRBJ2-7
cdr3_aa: CASSQGPPGGVYEQYF
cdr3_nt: TGTGCCAGCAGCCAAGGCCCTCCGGGGGGGGTTTACGAGCAGTACTTC

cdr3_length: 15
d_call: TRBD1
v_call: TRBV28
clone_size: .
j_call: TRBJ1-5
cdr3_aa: CASSPLEGARQPQHF
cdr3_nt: TGTGCCAGCAGTCCCCTGGAGGGGGCGCGTCAGCCCCAGCATTTT

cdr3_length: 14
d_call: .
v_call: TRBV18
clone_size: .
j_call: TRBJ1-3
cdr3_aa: CASSTGVSGNTIYF
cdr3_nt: TGTGCCAGCTCGACGGGGGTCTCTGGAAACACCATATATTTT

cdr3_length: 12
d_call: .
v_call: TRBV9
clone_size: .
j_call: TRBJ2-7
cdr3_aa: CASSDRNYEQYF
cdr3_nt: TGTGCCAGCAGCGACAGGAACTACGAGCAGTACTTC